This TCR beta chain emerged from a study of chronic HIV infection and antiretroviral therapy. The CDR3 spans 16 residues. Germline CDR1 reads SQVTM; CDR2 reads ANQGSEA. The ends lost 0 bases at V and 0 bases at J; junction bases unmatched: 6. TCRdb independently ran MiXCR on the 5' RACE reads; one entry per CDR3 protein. The table records 45,000 to 55,000 distinct CDR3 sequences, approximately 19% of them present only once. This sequence joins TRBV29-1 and TRBJ2-7, with 9 bases lining up with TRBD1. The sequenced sample consisted of peripheral blood. This sequence originates from an adult who had HIV and had not received antiretroviral therapy, or was an uninfected healthy control (not recorded which). Written as DNA, the CDR3 is TGCAGCGTTGAAGATCCGAGGGGACAGGGCTCCTACGAGCAGTACTTC. Its protein is CSVEDPRGQGSYEQYF.